The clone carrying this TCR beta chain occurred a few times. Its target is unknown. The record originates from a study of beta chain features in type 1 diabetes. General study findings and limits: In the patient group, naive, central memory and Treg TCRB repertoires seemed more alike than in the healthy donor group. Overrepresentation of cells with high TCR expression could result from cDNA sequencing.

The V gene lost 5 bases and the J gene lost 5 bases, with 13 bases spanning the gap. This CDR3 region has 13 residues. Germline V CDR1 and CDR2: MDHEN, SYDVKM. Expressed TCRB transcripts got sequenced, as all isolated RNA was reverse transcribed. The method was immunoSEQ multiplex PCR; TCRdb's version includes in-frame clones alone and lacks a portion of them. The data contain around 160,000 clones, about 51% of them singletons. The sample taken for sequencing was Tregs from blood. V usage is TRBV28 and J usage is TRBJ2-7; TRBD2 might be the D (6 bases). The TCR originated in a man aged 18 to 30 in good health. The DNA of the CDR3 is TGTGCCAGCAGTCGCCGAGGAGGGGACGAGCAGTACTTC. It codes for CASSRRGGDEQYF.